This T cell receptor (beta chain) stems from a study of patients and donors after allogeneic stem cell transplantation. TCRdb independently ran MiXCR on the RT-PCR reads; one entry per CDR3 protein. This sample has about 400,000 distinct CDR3 sequences, with under 20% found just once. The sequenced sample consisted of blood, either unsorted or a sorted T cell fraction (not recorded which). This sequence was found in a human donor who was either an allogeneic HSCT recipient or a stem cell or donor lymphocyte infusion donor (not recorded which). It is not recorded whose cells these are; they may come from a transplant donor.

Written as DNA, the CDR3 is TGTGCCAGCAGCCAGGGGAGTAATTCACCCCTCCACTTT. Its protein is CASSQGSNSPLHF. This rearrangement joins TRBV7-8 to TRBJ1-6; D is perhaps TRBD1 (6 bases). Trimming removed 5 bases from V and 6 bases from J, with 8 bases in between. The germline V gene has CDR1 SGHVS and CDR2 FQNEAQ. The CDR3 extends over 13 amino acids. Supplemented by reference TRBV7-8 and TRBJ1-6, the full variable domain reads GAGVSQSPRYKVAKRGQDVALRCDPISGHVSLFWYQQALGQGPEFLTYFQNEAQLDKSGLPSDRFFAERPEGSVSTLKIQRTQQEDSAVYLCASSQGSNSPLHFGNGTRLTVT.